This T cell receptor beta chain was obtained from a study of T cell repertoires in cytomegalovirus infection. Across the study: The study used recently identified HLA-C-restricted and well-studied HLA-B-restricted CMV epitopes. Matching HLA type and CMV infection were both indicated by public TCR beta signatures. The study, taken as a whole, reports: HLA-C-restricted CMV clonotypes gave the most frequent clonotype in two of eight donors. Adding up the frequency of public TCR beta families identified people who carried CMV plus the relevant HLA.

This CDR3 is 15 amino acids long. J lost 3 bases, V lost 4 bases, and 6 bases had no gene match. The germline V gene has CDR1 MGHRA and CDR2 YSYEKL. TCRdb redid the calling of the reads with MiXCR, one entry per CDR3 protein. The sample lists around 540,000 distinct CDR3 sequences; 30% to 40% were seen once. This clonotype has more than one count but fewer than ten. Its antigen is unidentified. The rearrangement links TRBV4-1 to TRBJ2-7; 10 bases are shared with TRBD2. The sequencing used cultured PBMCs, collected from culture after CMV antigen stimulation. The sequence was obtained from a human donor in good health (CMV status not recorded). Some clones in this sample may be carry-over from other donors' samples. The CDR3 DNA sequence: TGCGCCAGCAGCCCATCTAGCGGGAGTTTCTACGAGCAGTACTTC. Translating gives CASSPSSGSFYEQYF.